The 21 T cell receptor beta chains given below trace back to one sample, sequenced in a study of T cells in Graves' hyperthyroidism and ophthalmopathy (dated by TCRdb to about 2019). Library preparation employed multiplex PCR. The instrument was an Illumina HiSeq 2000. Amplification of TCR beta CDR3 regions was carried out from RNA transcripts. The TCR CDR3 was subjected to a first round of RT-PCR using the HTBI primer set and the Qiagen OneStep RT-PCR kit. Through fastp at Q25 and MiXCR, TCRdb rebuilt clones from the public reads, retaining in-frame beta chains. Each CDR3 protein appears once, grouped with its most common genes and DNA. Recorded for this sample are about 740,000 distinct CDR3 sequences; 11% to 15% of them occurred a single time. Roughly a tenth of the sample is held by the ten biggest clonotypes. Sequenced input: blood. The receptors stem from a woman aged 18-35 years with Graves' hyperthyroidism.

This clonotype was detected ten times or more. The chain has TRBV11-2 and TRBJ2-7, with D perhaps TRBD1 (5 bases). The CDR3 is made up of 16 amino acids. From germline, CDR1 is SGHAT and CDR2 FQNNGV. Deletions cut 4 bases from V and 4 bases from J, with 20 bases between. The CDR3 loop is CASSSWGGGMRYEQYF. The CDR3 DNA follows: TGTGCCAGCAGCTCCTGGGGCGGTGGAATGAGGTACGAGCAGTACTTC.

This clonotype was counted at least ten times. The V gene is TRBV6-1, the J gene TRBJ2-7; 11 bases agree with TRBD1. Germline-derived CDR1 and CDR2 are MNHNS and SASEGT. The CDR3 has 15 residues. V was pared by 6 bases and J by 9 bases, with 13 bases of the junction left unmatched. CDR3 bases: TGTGCCAGCAGAACCTTACGGGACAGGGGGTCTTCGCAGTACTTC. It yields the protein CASRTLRDRGSSQYF.

The V and J genes are TRBV19 and TRBJ1-6; 10 bases fit TRBD1. Trimming took 6 bases from V and 9 from J; bases not matched to a gene: 8. Germline CDR1 LNHDA, CDR2 SQIVND (reference sequence). CDR3 length: 15 residues. The CDR3 loop reads CASSIPGQGSSPLHF. The DNA for the CDR3 is TGTGCCAGTAGCATACCGGGACAGGGGAGTTCACCCCTCCACTTT.

In its sample, this clonotype was seen a few times. It may be a read error: a sequence one base away is much more abundant. V and J are TRBV6-1 and TRBJ2-1; 7 nucleotides line up with TRBD2. This CDR3 has 19 amino acids. CDR1 is MNHNS and CDR2 is SASEGT in the germline V gene. V gave up 6 bases and J gave up 0 bases; unmatched junction bases: 17. DNA of the CDR3: TGTGCCAGCAGAAAGGGGCCATCGGGAGGTTCACCCTCCTACAATGAGCAGTTCTTC. Translating it yields CASRKGPSGGSPSYNEQFF.

This clonotype was detected many times. The chain couples TRBV12-3 or TRBV12-4 to TRBJ1-5, with 10 bases that match TRBD1. The V segment lost 4 bases and the J segment 7 bases; nucleotides outside the gene matches: 1. CDR3 size: 13 residues. The CDR3 sequence: CASSSTGGQPQHF. CDR3 DNA: TGTGCCAGCAGTTCGACAGGGGGCCAGCCCCAGCATTTT.

This clonotype came up a few times. This chain joins TRBV15 and TRBJ1-1, with D unclear. CDR1 and CDR2 (germline): LNHNV, YYDKDF (reference sequence). Trimming shortened V by 5 bases and J by 3 bases, and 10 bases separated the two germline ends. The CDR3 contains 13 residues. DNA of the CDR3: TGTGCCACCAGCTCTCGTTTGCACACTGAAGCTTTCTTT. It translates to CATSSRLHTEAFF.

The genes are TRBV20-1 and TRBJ1-6, with 7 bases aligning to TRBD1. There are 15 residues in the CDR3. V was pared by 6 bases and J by 12 bases, with 17 bases of the junction left unmatched. The germline gives CDR1 DFQATT, CDR2 SNEGSKA (reference sequence). The CDR3 nucleotides are TGCAGTGCACGCTTAATTAGGGACAGACGAAAACCCCTCCACTTT. Translated, it gives CSARLIRDRRKPLHF.

This clonotype was observed a few times. The chain recombines TRBV15 with TRBJ1-6; D is unresolved. Trimming shortened V by 3 bases and J by 10 bases, and 10 bases separated the two germline ends. CDR1 and CDR2 from the germline V gene are LNHNV and YYDKDF (reference sequence). The CDR3 totals 13 residues. In DNA form, the CDR3 reads TGTGCCACCAGCAGCAATTATGGATCACCCCTCCACTTT. Translating it yields CATSSNYGSPLHF.

Turning to this clonotype: A much larger clone is a single base away; this may be a read error. This chain links TRBV30 with TRBJ1-6; 8 nucleotides line up with TRBD1. V trimming: 7 bases; J trimming: 5 bases; junction bases outside the gene matches: 13. Germline lookup yields CDR1 GTSNPN and CDR2 SVGIG (reference sequence). This CDR3 comprises 16 residues. The CDR3 sequence is CASHTRQGRNNSPLHF. CDR3 in DNA: TGTGCCTCGCACACCCGACAGGGGCGGAATAATTCACCCCTCCACTTT.

This clonotype has at least ten counts. The V and J genes are TRBV28 and TRBJ2-7, with D hard to call. This CDR3 comprises 16 residues. V lost 4 bases, J lost 2 bases, and 18 bases lay in between. Germline V gene lookup returns CDR1 MDHEN and CDR2 SYDVKM. CDR3 loop: CASSSPTMRTAYEQYF. Here the CDR3 DNA reads TGTGCCAGCAGTTCACCCACCATGAGGACGGCCTACGAGCAGTACTTC.

This clonotype appeared a few times. The chain has TRBV2 and TRBJ1-3, with D unclear. V lost 7 bases and J 0 bases, leaving 7 bases between the germline ends. Germline loops: CDR1 SNHLY, CDR2 FYNNEI. This CDR3 region has 13 residues. Here the CDR3 DNA reads TGTGCCAGCAATCGCCACTCTGGAAACACCATATATTTT. Its translation: CASNRHSGNTIYF.

A remark on this clonotype: Given a much more abundant clone one base away, this may be a read error. The gene calls are TRBV6-2 or TRBV6-3 and TRBJ2-2; D not certain. V was cut by 4 bases and J by 0 bases, with 12 bases left in between. This CDR3 comprises 16 residues. Germline V gene sequence: CDR1 MNHEY, CDR2 SVGEGT. The CDR3 nucleotides read TGTGCCAGCAGTTTAATAGAAGTCGCGAACACCGGGGAGCTGTTTTTT. It yields the protein CASSLIEVANTGELFF.

A single count supports this clonotype. V gene TRBV28 combines with J gene TRBJ1-5, with D uncertain. The CDR3 totals 16 residues. Germline V lookup: CDR1 MDHEN, CDR2 SYDVKM. V lost 2 bases, J lost 0 bases, and 11 bases lay in between. The CDR3 region has the DNA TGTGCCAGCAGTTTAAACCCAAATTGTAGCAATCAGCCCCAGCATTTT. As protein: CASSLNPNCSNQPQHF.

This clonotype was counted at least ten times. The V and J genes are TRBV2 and TRBJ2-2; D is unclear. The CDR3 length is 11 residues. Trimming took off 4 bases at V and 6 bases at J, with 3 bases between the two ends. Looked up from germline, CDR1 is SNHLY and CDR2 is FYNNEI. CDR3 in amino acids: CASSVAGELFF. CDR3 coding DNA: TGTGCCAGCAGTGTGGCCGGGGAGCTGTTTTTT. The full variable domain, with the rest looked up from reference TRBV2 and TRBJ2-2, is EPEVTQTPSHQVTQMGQEVILRCVPISNHLYFYWYRQILGQKVEFLVSFYNNEISEKSEIFDDQFSVERPDGSNFTLKIRSTKLEDSAMYFCASSVAGELFFGEGSRLTVL.

Ten or more counts support this clonotype. The chain is built from TRBV20-1 and TRBJ2-1; TRBD2 matches at 8 bases. Germline values: CDR1 DFQATT, CDR2 SNEGSKA (reference sequence). The CDR3 is 14 amino acids. The trim removed 3 bases at V and 4 bases at J, leaving 5 bases unmatched. In nucleotides, the CDR3 is TGCAGTGCTAGTGCTAGCGGGTCTTACAATGAGCAGTTCTTC. It encodes CSASASGSYNEQFF.

On this clonotype itself: A read error may be the cause here, since a much bigger clone is one base away. The CDR3 ends on some other residue instead of the conserved phenylalanine or tryptophan, so this is likely a read error. The V and J genes are TRBV29-1 and TRBJ2-7; 7 nucleotides match TRBD1. V lost 3 bases to trimming and J lost 4 bases; unmatched junction nucleotides: 3. The V gene's germline CDR1 is SQVTM and CDR2 ANQGSEA. The CDR3 contains 12 residues. This CDR3 reads CSVDTGEYEQYS. CDR3 nucleotides: TGCAGCGTTGATACAGGGGAGTACGAGCAGTACTCC.

This clonotype has only a few counts. This chain joins TRBV24-1 and TRBJ1-5; D remains unclear. This CDR3 has 13 amino acids. The V end lost 6 bases, the J end lost 9 bases, and 14 bases lay between the germline ends. Germline V CDR1 and CDR2: KGHDR, SFDVKD. In DNA, the CDR3 is TGTGCCACCAGTTCCGGGGTAAAGGGGCCCCAGCATTTT. Its translation is CATSSGVKGPQHF.

This clonotype was picked up a small number of times. This chain uses TRBV20-1 with TRBJ2-5; a weak D match, TRBD1 (5 bases). V lost 0 bases, J lost 1 base, and 12 bases lay in between. The CDR3 extends over 15 amino acids. The germline gives CDR1 DFQATT, CDR2 SNEGSKA (reference sequence). The CDR3 protein is CSARDFQGSQETQYF. The CDR3 DNA sequence: TGCAGTGCTAGAGATTTTCAGGGCTCCCAAGAGACCCAGTACTTC.

Many counts were recorded for this clonotype. This sequence joins TRBV18 and TRBJ1-1; unclear D gene. The CDR3 spans 14 residues. With 6 bases removed from V and 0 bases from J, the gap between germline ends came to 11 bases. Germline CDR1 KGHSH, CDR2 LQKENI. This chain's CDR3 is CASSQETMNTEAFF. In nucleotides, the CDR3 is TGTGCCAGCTCCCAAGAGACTATGAACACTGAAGCTTTCTTT.

There are many counts of this clonotype. The chain carries TRBV18 and TRBJ2-1; no clear D. CDR1 is KGHSH and CDR2 is LQKENI in the germline V gene. CDR3 length: 16 residues. The germline V and J ends were trimmed by 2 bases and 10 bases, with 21 bases remaining between them. The CDR3 region has the DNA TGTGCCAGCTCACCAGAATGGGCGGCAGGAGAGAAAGAGCAGTTCTTC. Protein: CASSPEWAAGEKEQFF.

On this clonotype: One base away lies a much larger clone, so this may be a sequencing read error. The chain has TRBV13 and TRBJ1-1; the match to TRBD1 covers 7 bases. The CDR3 is 12 residues long. The germline gives CDR1 PRHDT, CDR2 FYEKMQ (reference sequence). Unmatched junction bases numbered 4, after V lost 5 bases and J lost 7 bases. Here the CDR3 reads CASSPGGDEAFF. The CDR3 nucleotides read TGTGCCAGCAGCCCAGGGGGGGATGAAGCTTTCTTT.